The following is a TCR beta chain sequence with its context. Its antigen is not identified. Each sample had about 100,000 TCR templates assayed. Here immunoSEQ multiplex PCR was the method, and the copy in TCRdb shows in-frame clones only, minus some. The data show fewer than 120,000 clones, roughly 90% seen once. This specimen comes from a study of siplizumab effects on memory and regulatory T cells. This CDR3 contains 16 residues. Germline V gene data show CDR1 as KGHSH and CDR2 as LQKENI. The trim removed 2 bases at V and 1 base at J, leaving 4 bases unmatched. Overall study results and limits: The alloreactive clones that mapped to unstimulated subsets made up only a minor fraction. Naive T cells were seen as more diverse than memory cells and as major alloresponse contributors. Alloreactive sequences that could be traced to unstimulated CD4+ memory cells showed a significant reduction under siplizumab.

The receptor was derived from a human donor in good health. The sequencing input was CD4+ T cells sorted from blood. The chain has TRBV18 and TRBJ2-1; TRBD1 matches at 8 bases. CDR3 region: CASSPDRGRSYNEQFF. As DNA, the CDR3 is TGTGCCAGCTCACCAGACAGGGGTCGGTCCTACAATGAGCAGTTCTTC. Variable domain in full (rest from reference TRBV18 and TRBJ2-1): NAGVMQNPRHLVRRRGQEARLRCSPMKGHSHVYWYRQLPEEGLKFMVYLQKENIIDESGMPKERFSAEFPKEGPSILRIQQVVRGDSAAYFCASSPDRGRSYNEQFFGPGTRLTVL.